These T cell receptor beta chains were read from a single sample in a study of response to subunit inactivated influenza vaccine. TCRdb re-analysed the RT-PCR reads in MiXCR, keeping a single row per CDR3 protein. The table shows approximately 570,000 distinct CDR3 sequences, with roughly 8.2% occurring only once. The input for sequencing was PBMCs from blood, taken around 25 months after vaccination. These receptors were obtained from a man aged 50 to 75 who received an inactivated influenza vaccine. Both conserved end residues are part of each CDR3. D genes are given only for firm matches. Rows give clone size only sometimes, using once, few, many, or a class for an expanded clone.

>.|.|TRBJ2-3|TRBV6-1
CASSRLSYDTQYF
TGTGCCAGCAGCCGCCTATCGTACGATACGCAGTATTTT
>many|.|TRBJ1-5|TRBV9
CASSVDGAGQPQHF
TGTGCCAGCAGCGTAGATGGGGCTGGTCAGCCCCAGCATTTT
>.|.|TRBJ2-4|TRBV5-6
CASSFWTLAKNIQYF
TGTGCCAGCAGCTTCTGGACACTAGCCAAAAACATTCAGTACTTC
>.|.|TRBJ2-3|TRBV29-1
CSVSEDTQYF
TGCAGCGTTAGCGAAGATACGCAGTATTTT
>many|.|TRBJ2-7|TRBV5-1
CASSLVEREEQYF
TGCGCCAGCAGCTTGGTGGAGCGCGAAGAGCAGTACTTC
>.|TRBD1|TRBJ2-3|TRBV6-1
CATKVGQVTDTQYF
TGTGCCACCAAGGTCGGACAGGTAACAGATACGCAGTATTTT
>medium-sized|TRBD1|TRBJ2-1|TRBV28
CASGLGQGQYNEQFF
TGTGCCAGCGGCCTTGGACAGGGACAATACAATGAGCAGTTCTTC
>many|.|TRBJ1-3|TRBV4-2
CASSQSLSDSGNTIYF
TGTGCCAGCAGCCAAAGTCTCAGCGACTCTGGAAACACCATATATTTT
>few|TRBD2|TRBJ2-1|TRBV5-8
CASSFRWAGVYNEQFF
TGTGCCAGCAGCTTCAGGTGGGCGGGGGTCTACAATGAGCAGTTCTTC
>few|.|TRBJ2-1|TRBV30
CAWRGISYNEQFF
TGTGCCTGGAGGGGTATATCCTACAATGAGCAGTTCTTC
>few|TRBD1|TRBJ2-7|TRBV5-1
CASSSGTEAYEQYF
TGCGCCAGCAGCTCTGGGACAGAAGCCTACGAGCAGTACTTC
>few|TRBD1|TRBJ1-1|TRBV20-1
CSAREGTGDNTEAFF
TGCAGTGCTAGAGAAGGGACAGGCGACAACACTGAAGCTTTCTTT
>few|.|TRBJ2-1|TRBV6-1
CASTWLQGSYNEQFF
TGTGCCAGCACCTGGTTGCAGGGCTCCTACAATGAGCAGTTCTTC
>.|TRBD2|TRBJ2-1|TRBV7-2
CASSTWTSGANEQFF
TGTGCCAGCAGCACCTGGACTAGCGGTGCCAATGAGCAGTTCTTC
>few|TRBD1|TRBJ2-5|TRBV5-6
CASSAGTEQETQYF
TGTGCCAGCAGCGCAGGGACAGAACAAGAGACCCAGTACTTC
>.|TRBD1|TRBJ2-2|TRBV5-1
CASRRDSRTGELFF
TGCGCCAGCAGGAGGGACAGTCGCACCGGGGAGCTGTTTTTT
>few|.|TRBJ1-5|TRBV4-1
CASSDGQGSNQPQHF
TGCGCCAGCTCGGATGGGCAGGGGAGCAATCAGCCCCAGCATTTT
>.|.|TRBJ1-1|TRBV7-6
CASSLGLKSEAFF
TGTGCCAGCAGCTTAGGGTTGAAATCTGAAGCTTTCTTT
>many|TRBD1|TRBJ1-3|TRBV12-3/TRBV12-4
CATEDRGRNTIYF
TGTGCCACCGAAGACAGGGGCCGAAACACCATATATTTT
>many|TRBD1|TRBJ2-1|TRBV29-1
CSVLNRGYNEQFF
TGCAGCGTTCTGAACAGGGGATACAATGAGCAGTTCTTC
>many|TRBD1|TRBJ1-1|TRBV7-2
CASSFYGGQGTEAFF
TGTGCCAGCAGCTTTTACGGAGGACAGGGTACTGAAGCTTTCTTT
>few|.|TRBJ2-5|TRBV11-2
CASSLAMGTGTQYF
TGTGCCAGCAGCTTAGCAATGGGAACGGGGACCCAGTACTTC
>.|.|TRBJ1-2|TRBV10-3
CAISPAAQGTRTYGYTF
TGTGCCATCAGCCCTGCGGCGCAGGGGACGAGAACGTATGGCTACACCTTC
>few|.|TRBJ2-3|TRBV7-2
CASVPRVSTTDTQYF
TGTGCCAGCGTTCCTCGGGTCAGTACCACAGATACGCAGTATTTT
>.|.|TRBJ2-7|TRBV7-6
CASSLAAPVPPYEQYF
TGTGCCAGCAGCTTAGCAGCCCCCGTCCCTCCCTACGAGCAGTACTTC
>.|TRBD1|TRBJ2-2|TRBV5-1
CASRASGGNTGELFF
TGCGCCAGCAGGGCCTCAGGGGGAAACACCGGGGAGCTGTTTTTT
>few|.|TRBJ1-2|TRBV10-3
CAISESDQGPPDYGYTF
TGTGCCATCAGTGAGTCGGACCAGGGGCCACCTGACTATGGCTACACCTTC
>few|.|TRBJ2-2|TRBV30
CAWSVRLSGELFF
TGTGCCTGGAGTGTACGACTGTCCGGGGAGCTGTTTTTT
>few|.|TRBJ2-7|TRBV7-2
CASSRNRYEQYF
TGTGCCAGCAGCCGTAACCGCTACGAGCAGTACTTC
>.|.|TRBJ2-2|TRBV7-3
CASSLKALGGGELFF
TGTGCCAGCAGCTTAAAAGCTCTTGGCGGCGGGGAGCTGTTTTTT
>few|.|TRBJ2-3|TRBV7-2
CASFMVDTDTQYF
TGTGCCAGCTTCATGGTTGACACAGATACGCAGTATTTT
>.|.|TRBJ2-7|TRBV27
CASSIADGAYEQYF
TGTGCCAGCAGTATCGCGGACGGAGCCTACGAGCAGTACTTC
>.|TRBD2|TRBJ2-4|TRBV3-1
CASSPGLAGALAKNIQYF
TGTGCCAGCAGCCCAGGACTAGCGGGGGCCCTAGCCAAAAACATTCAGTACTTC
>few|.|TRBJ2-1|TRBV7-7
CASSLGGVSEQFF
TGTGCCAGCAGCTTAGGAGGGGTCAGCGAGCAGTTCTTC
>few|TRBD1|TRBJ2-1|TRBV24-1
CATSDPPGTDRNEQFF
TGTGCCACCAGTGACCCCCCCGGGACAGACAGAAATGAGCAGTTCTTC
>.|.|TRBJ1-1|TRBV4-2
CASSQGLDTEAFF
TGTGCCAGCAGCCAAGGCCTGGACACTGAAGCTTTCTTT
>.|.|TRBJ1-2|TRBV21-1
CASSREAQGFENYGYTF
TGTGCCAGCAGCCGTGAAGCCCAGGGGTTTGAGAACTATGGCTACACCTTC